The rows below give T cell receptor beta chains drawn from one sample of a study of technical replicates of blood from several donors. Repertoires were generated with immunoSEQ multiplex PCR, while TCRdb's copy carries only in-frame clones and drops some. Of about 100,000 clones in the sample, 90% to 97% were seen once. The sample consisted of T cells isolated from PBMCs. The receptors were sampled from a human donor in good health. The CDR3 runs from the conserved cysteine through the conserved F or W. Fields, in order: clone size, V gene, D gene, J gene, CDR3 DNA, CDR3 protein. The D gene is left open where the match is weak. Size is omitted from some rows. Given values are once, few, many or a class for expanded clones.

.,TRBV19,TRBD1,TRBJ2-7,TGTGCCAGTAGTATGGGACAGGGGGAAACCTACGAGCAGTACTTC,CASSMGQGETYEQYF
.,TRBV6-5,.,TRBJ1-2,TGTGCCAGCAGTTACTCTCCGGAGAACTATGGCTACACCTTC,CASSYSPENYGYTF
.,TRBV7-8,.,TRBJ2-1,TGTGCCAGCTCGAGGGCTATTTATGGGAATGAGCAGTTCTTC,CASSRAIYGNEQFF
.,TRBV6-1,TRBD1,TRBJ2-2,TGTGCCAGCCCGGGACAGTATTCGACCGGGGAGCTGTTTTTT,CASPGQYSTGELFF
.,TRBV5-4,TRBD1,TRBJ2-7,TGTGCCAGCAGTCTAATAGGGGGCGCCCACGAGCAGTACTTC,CASSLIGGAHEQYF
once,TRBV2,TRBD1,TRBJ2-5,TGTGCCAGCAGGAGGACAGGCCAAGAGACCCAGTACTTC,CASRRTGQETQYF
.,TRBV4-1,.,TRBJ2-7,TGCGCCAGCAGCGTAGGGGGGGGCTACGAGCAGTACTTC,CASSVGGGYEQYF
.,TRBV5-1,.,TRBJ2-5,TGCGCCAGCAGCTTGCCCGTTCAAGAGACCCAGTACTTC,CASSLPVQETQYF
.,TRBV10-1,.,TRBJ2-7,TGCGCCAGCAGGCGCGGGCCGGGACTTCTACCCTTCGAGCAGTACTTC,CASRRGPGLLPFEQYF
.,TRBV29-1,.,TRBJ1-1,TGCAGCGATTACCTACCCCCTAACAGTTCCCCTGAAGCTTTCTTT,CSDYLPPNSSPEAFF
.,TRBV4-1,.,TRBJ2-4,TGCGCCAGCAGCCAAGCCTCAGGGAAAGCCAAAAACATTCAGTACTTC,CASSQASGKAKNIQYF
.,TRBV6-5,.,TRBJ1-1,TGTGCCAGCAGTTACGCAGGGAACACTGAAGCTTTCTTT,CASSYAGNTEAFF
.,TRBV12-5,.,TRBJ1-5,TGTGCTAGTGGTTTGGCGGCAGGGGTGAATCAGCCCCAGCATTTT,CASGLAAGVNQPQHF
.,TRBV25-1,.,TRBJ2-1,TGTGCCAGCAGTGATATGGGGCTTGGGAATGAGCAGTTCTTC,CASSDMGLGNEQFF
.,TRBV6-4,TRBD1,TRBJ2-2,TGTGCCTCCGGGACAGGGAGCACCGGGGAGCTGTTTTTT,CASGTGSTGELFF
.,TRBV5-4,TRBD2,TRBJ2-3,TGTGCCAGCAGCTTGGCTAGCGGTCGCACAGATACGCAGTATTTT,CASSLASGRTDTQYF
.,TRBV4-1,TRBD1,TRBJ1-1,TGCGCCAGCAGGACCCCGGGACAGGGTACTGAAGCTTTCTTT,CASRTPGQGTEAFF
once,TRBV2,TRBD1,TRBJ2-5,TGTGCCACCCACAGGGGGGTCGAGACCCAGTACTTC,CATHRGVETQYF
once,TRBV28,.,TRBJ2-1,TGTGCCAGCAGCAATCCAGACAATGAGCAGTTCTTC,CASSNPDNEQFF
once,TRBV5-1,.,TRBJ1-2,TGCGCCAGCAGCTTGACCAGGGATCTGTCTGGCTACACCTTC,CASSLTRDLSGYTF
.,TRBV9,.,TRBJ1-2,TGTGCCAGCAGCGTATTTGGCAGCCCAGGCTATGGCTACACCTTC,CASSVFGSPGYGYTF